The T cell receptor (beta chain) under discussion was sequenced for a study of cytomegalovirus exposure and HLA in healthy donors. The primer mix had 60 Vbeta and 13 Jbeta primers. TCRdb's table, derived via immunoSEQ multiplex PCR, lists solely in-frame clones and lacks some. Altogether approximately 160,000 clones are present, less than 85% being singletons, with the ten largest covering approximately 1.5%. The germline V gene has CDR1 KGHSH and CDR2 LQKENI. The CDR3 extends over 15 amino acids. The V gene lost 3 bases and the J gene lost 1 base, with 12 bases spanning the gap. This chain joins TRBV18 and TRBJ1-1; a weak D match, TRBD1 (6 bases). This TCR came from a male donor in good health and CMV-seronegative. Sequencing was done on a sample of PBMCs. The CDR3 sequence: CASSPTQGGNTEAFF. Here the CDR3 DNA reads TGTGCCAGCTCACCCACACAAGGGGGGAACACTGAAGCTTTCTTT.